This T cell receptor beta chain comes out of a study of T cell changes during pregnancy in multiple sclerosis. Deletions cut 4 bases from V and 3 bases from J, with 13 bases between. The CDR3 is 14 amino acids. Germline V gene lookup returns CDR1 MGHRA and CDR2 YSYEKL. Assay: immunoSEQ multiplex PCR; the TCRdb copy retains only in-frame clones and omits some. The sample yields fewer than 100,000 clones, around 93% seen once. This TCR was recovered from a female donor in good health, enrolled as a control in a pregnancy study. The specimen was peripheral blood, collected after pregnancy. The rearrangement joins TRBV4-1 to TRBJ2-7; D is possibly TRBD1 (5 bases). The CDR3 bases are TGCGCCAGCAGCCCCACCAGGGCCAACTACGAGCAGTACTTC. The encoded protein is CASSPTRANYEQYF.